This is a list of T cell receptor beta chains from one sample in a study of cytomegalovirus exposure and HLA in healthy donors. Measured with immunoSEQ multiplex PCR; TCRdb has only the in-frame clones, and not every one. The sample records roughly 130,000 clones, roughly four fifths being singletons. Sequenced input: PBMCs. All receptors derive from a male donor in good health and CMV-seropositive. Both conserved end residues are part of each CDR3. A D gene is named only where the DNA matches it firmly. Expanded clones are given a class, and other clones once, few, many or no size at all.

D: .
J: TRBJ2-7
length: 13
V: TRBV5-1
size: .
DNA: TGCGCCAGCAGGCGGACAGCAACCTACGAGCAGTACTTC
CDR3: CASRRTATYEQYF

D: TRBD2
J: TRBJ2-3
length: 17
V: TRBV19
size: few
DNA: TGTGCCAGTAGTTCCTCGGTAGCGGGACCTAGCACAGATACGCAGTATTTT
CDR3: CASSSSVAGPSTDTQYF

D: TRBD1
J: TRBJ2-7
length: 16
V: TRBV7-9
size: .
DNA: TGTGCCAGCAGACCCCATTCCGGGACAGGGCCCTACGAGCAGTACTTC
CDR3: CASRPHSGTGPYEQYF

D: TRBD1
J: TRBJ2-1
length: 15
V: TRBV5-1
size: .
DNA: TGCGCCAGCGGCGAACAGGGGGCGGTAGCGAATGAGCAGTTCTTC
CDR3: CASGEQGAVANEQFF

D: TRBD2
J: TRBJ2-1
length: 19
V: TRBV9
size: .
DNA: TGTGCCAGCAGCCCATCGGGACTAGCGGAACGCTTCTCCTACAATGAGCAGTTCTTC
CDR3: CASSPSGLAERFSYNEQFF

D: .
J: TRBJ2-3
length: 12
V: TRBV7-2
size: .
DNA: TGTGCCAGCAGCCCGTCGGCAGATACGCAGTATTTT
CDR3: CASSPSADTQYF

D: .
J: TRBJ2-2
length: 17
V: TRBV14
size: .
DNA: TGTGCCAGCAGCCAAGTCTCCCGGGAGCTTGACACCGGGGAGCTGTTTTTT
CDR3: CASSQVSRELDTGELFF

D: .
J: TRBJ1-5
length: 16
V: TRBV6-9
size: .
DNA: TGTGCCAGCAGTTACGCCGGGCCCGGGGTGGGTCAGCCCCAGCATTTT
CDR3: CASSYAGPGVGQPQHF

D: .
J: TRBJ1-4
length: 14
V: TRBV7-7
size: .
DNA: TGTGCTAGCACCCTACAGGGAGGGAACGAAAAACTGTTTTTT
CDR3: CASTLQGGNEKLFF

D: TRBD2
J: TRBJ2-7
length: 15
V: TRBV13
size: few
DNA: TGTGCCAGCAGCTTGGGACTAGCGATAACCTACGAGCAGTACTTC
CDR3: CASSLGLAITYEQYF

D: TRBD1
J: TRBJ2-7
length: 14
V: TRBV5-4
size: .
DNA: TGTGCCAGCAGCTTCCGGGGACAGCGCTACGAGCAGTACTTC
CDR3: CASSFRGQRYEQYF

D: .
J: TRBJ2-7
length: 13
V: TRBV27
size: .
DNA: TGTGCCAGCAGTTATAATGGGGCTTACGAGCAGTACTTC
CDR3: CASSYNGAYEQYF

D: TRBD2
J: TRBJ2-5
length: 16
V: TRBV18
size: .
DNA: TGTGCCAGCTCACCACCGGTAGCGGGGACGCGAGAGACCCAGTACTTC
CDR3: CASSPPVAGTRETQYF

D: TRBD1
J: TRBJ2-3
length: 14
V: TRBV9
size: .
DNA: TGTGCCAGCAGCACCCGACAGGGAGCAGATACGCAGTATTTT
CDR3: CASSTRQGADTQYF

D: TRBD2
J: TRBJ2-7
length: 16
V: TRBV15
size: .
DNA: TGTGCCACCAGCAGTAGGAGACTAGCGGGATTTCCCGAGCAGTACTTC
CDR3: CATSSRRLAGFPEQYF

D: TRBD1
J: TRBJ2-7
length: 16
V: TRBV4-3
size: .
DNA: TGCGCCAGCAGCCAAGAGGGGGACAGGGGCTCCTACGAGCAGTACTTC
CDR3: CASSQEGDRGSYEQYF

D: .
J: TRBJ2-5
length: 17
V: TRBV10-1
size: once
DNA: TGCGCCAGCAGAACCATGACAGTAAGGCTCCTCCAAGAGACCCAGTACTTC
CDR3: CASRTMTVRLLQETQYF

D: TRBD2
J: TRBJ2-1
length: 19
V: TRBV7-9
size: .
DNA: TGTGCCAGCAGCTCATTATCCAGAGCTAGAGCGGGAGTTGACAATGAGCAGTTCTTC
CDR3: CASSSLSRARAGVDNEQFF

D: .
J: TRBJ1-5
length: 15
V: TRBV7-6
size: .
DNA: TGTGCCAGCAGCCCTCTAGAGGGGAGGAATCAGCCCCAGCATTTT
CDR3: CASSPLEGRNQPQHF

D: TRBD2
J: TRBJ2-2
length: 15
V: TRBV5-5
size: .
DNA: TGTGCCAGCGGGAGCGGGAGAGCCAACACCGGGGAGCTGTTTTTT
CDR3: CASGSGRANTGELFF

D: .
J: TRBJ2-2
length: 15
V: TRBV11-2
size: .
DNA: TGTGCCAGCAGCCCCAACGTGTTGAGTGGCGGGGAGCTGTTTTTT
CDR3: CASSPNVLSGGELFF

D: TRBD2
J: TRBJ2-7
length: 17
V: TRBV27
size: .
DNA: TGTGCCAGCAGTTTATGGGGGGGTAGCGGAGGATCCTACGAGCAGTACTTC
CDR3: CASSLWGGSGGSYEQYF

D: .
J: TRBJ1-1
length: 13
V: TRBV19
size: once
DNA: TGTGCCAGTAGTATAGACCAGAACACTGAAGCTTTCTTT
CDR3: CASSIDQNTEAFF

D: .
J: TRBJ2-1
length: 13
V: TRBV6-6
size: .
DNA: TGTGCCAGCAGTCTCCACCCCTCGGATGAGCAGTTCTTC
CDR3: CASSLHPSDEQFF

D: TRBD1
J: TRBJ1-2
length: 15
V: TRBV29-1
size: .
DNA: TGCAGCGTTGGGCAGGGGGGATGGGGCGACTATGGCTACACCTTC
CDR3: CSVGQGGWGDYGYTF

D: TRBD2
J: TRBJ2-7
length: 15
V: TRBV30
size: .
DNA: TGTGCCTGGAGTGCGGGACTAGCGGTGCCCTACGAGCAGTACTTC
CDR3: CAWSAGLAVPYEQYF

D: .
J: TRBJ1-2
length: 15
V: TRBV9
size: .
DNA: TGTGCCAGCAGCGTCAACCGGGACAATATTCATGGCTACACCTTC
CDR3: CASSVNRDNIHGYTF

D: .
J: TRBJ1-5
length: 15
V: TRBV4-3
size: .
DNA: TGCGCCAGCAGCCAAGATGGCTCGAGCAATCAGCCCCAGCATTTT
CDR3: CASSQDGSSNQPQHF

D: TRBD1
J: TRBJ1-1
length: 17
V: TRBV5-8
size: .
DNA: TGTGCCAGCAGCTGGAGAGGTGGGGGACAGAAGGTCACTGAAGCTTTCTTT
CDR3: CASSWRGGGQKVTEAFF

D: .
J: TRBJ2-1
length: 14
V: TRBV5-4
size: .
DNA: TGTGCCAGCAGCTTTCCCTCCGCGGGTGGCGGGCAGTTCTTC
CDR3: CASSFPSAGGGQFF

D: .
J: TRBJ2-7
length: 14
V: TRBV27
size: .
DNA: TGTGCCAGCAGTTTATTTCAGGGATTCTACGAGCAGTACTTC
CDR3: CASSLFQGFYEQYF

D: .
J: TRBJ1-2
length: 15
V: TRBV16
size: .
DNA: TGTGCCAGCAGCCAATTGGGCCAGACAAACTATGGCTACACCTTC
CDR3: CASSQLGQTNYGYTF

D: TRBD2
J: TRBJ2-7
length: 12
V: TRBV7-8
size: .
DNA: TGTGCCAGCACCCCTGGGGCTAGCGGGGGTGTCTTC
CDR3: CASTPGASGGVF

D: TRBD1
J: TRBJ2-2
length: 15
V: TRBV7-9
size: .
DNA: TGTTCCAGCAGTCCTACAGGGGATAACACCGGGGAGCTGTTTTTT
CDR3: CSSSPTGDNTGELFF

D: .
J: TRBJ1-6
length: 14
V: TRBV7-6
size: .
DNA: TGTGCCAGCAGCTTTAGGGAGGATAATTCACCCCTCCACTTT
CDR3: CASSFREDNSPLHF

D: TRBD1
J: TRBJ2-4
length: 12
V: TRBV30
size: .
DNA: TGTGCCTGGGGCCAGGGGGTGGCCATTCAGTACTTC
CDR3: CAWGQGVAIQYF

D: .
J: TRBJ2-1
length: 11
V: TRBV30
size: .
DNA: TGTGCCTGTCTCGGTGCGCGTGAGCAGTTCTTC
CDR3: CACLGAREQFF

D: .
J: TRBJ2-7
length: 13
V: TRBV6-5
size: .
DNA: TGTGCCAGCAGTTCAGGCAGGGGAAGGGAGCAGTACTTC
CDR3: CASSSGRGREQYF

D: TRBD1
J: TRBJ1-2
length: 14
V: TRBV28
size: .
DNA: TGTGCCAGCACCCTCGGACAGGACTTAGGTGGCTACACCTTC
CDR3: CASTLGQDLGGYTF

D: .
J: TRBJ2-5
length: 13
V: TRBV30
size: .
DNA: TGTGCCTGGAGTGTAGGGGGAGTGGAGACCCAGTACTTC
CDR3: CAWSVGGVETQYF

D: .
J: TRBJ1-5
length: 14
V: TRBV5-5
size: .
DNA: TGTGCCAGCAGCCGGGAGTCAACAGCTCAGCCCCAGCATTTT
CDR3: CASSRESTAQPQHF

D: .
J: TRBJ1-2
length: 14
V: TRBV28
size: .
DNA: TGTGCCAGCAGTTTCCCGGCAGGCAACTATGGCTACACCTTC
CDR3: CASSFPAGNYGYTF

D: .
J: TRBJ1-5
length: 13
V: TRBV4-2
size: .
DNA: TGTGCCAGCAGCCAAGATCGGAATCAGCCCCAGCATTTT
CDR3: CASSQDRNQPQHF

D: .
J: TRBJ2-7
length: 14
V: TRBV19
size: .
DNA: TGTGCCAGTAGTATATATCGGGGTTCCTACGAGCAGTACTTC
CDR3: CASSIYRGSYEQYF

D: .
J: TRBJ2-3
length: 14
V: TRBV5-6
size: .
DNA: TGTGCCAGCAGCCCAAAAGGATCGGCAGGGACGCAGTATTTT
CDR3: CASSPKGSAGTQYF

D: .
J: TRBJ1-1
length: 15
V: TRBV6-6
size: .
DNA: TGTGCCAGCAGTTACTACGGGAGAAAGAACACTGAAGCTTTCTTT
CDR3: CASSYYGRKNTEAFF

D: .
J: TRBJ2-7
length: 13
V: TRBV4-3
size: .
DNA: TGCGCCAGCAGCCACGGGGAAAGCTACGAGCAGTACTTC
CDR3: CASSHGESYEQYF

D: TRBD1
J: TRBJ2-7
length: 12
V: TRBV11-2
size: .
DNA: TGTGCCAGCGAGGGGGCGAAGTACGAGCAGTACTTC
CDR3: CASEGAKYEQYF

D: TRBD2
J: TRBJ2-1
length: 18
V: TRBV4-3
size: .
DNA: TGCGCCAGCAGCCCCCTAGGTTTAGCTAGCGGGAGGGCTGGCGAGCAGTTCTTC
CDR3: CASSPLGLASGRAGEQFF

D: .
J: TRBJ2-3
length: 14
V: TRBV28
size: .
DNA: TGTGCCAGCAGTAGACAGTTTAGCACAGATACGCAGTATTTT
CDR3: CASSRQFSTDTQYF

D: .
J: TRBJ1-2
length: 14
V: TRBV6-5
size: .
DNA: TGTGCCAGCAGGGCTTCAGCGACTAACTATGGCTACACCTTC
CDR3: CASRASATNYGYTF

D: TRBD1
J: TRBJ2-3
length: 15
V: TRBV7-8
size: .
DNA: TGTGCCAGCAGCTTAGACAGGGGGCTGACAGATACGCAGTATTTT
CDR3: CASSLDRGLTDTQYF